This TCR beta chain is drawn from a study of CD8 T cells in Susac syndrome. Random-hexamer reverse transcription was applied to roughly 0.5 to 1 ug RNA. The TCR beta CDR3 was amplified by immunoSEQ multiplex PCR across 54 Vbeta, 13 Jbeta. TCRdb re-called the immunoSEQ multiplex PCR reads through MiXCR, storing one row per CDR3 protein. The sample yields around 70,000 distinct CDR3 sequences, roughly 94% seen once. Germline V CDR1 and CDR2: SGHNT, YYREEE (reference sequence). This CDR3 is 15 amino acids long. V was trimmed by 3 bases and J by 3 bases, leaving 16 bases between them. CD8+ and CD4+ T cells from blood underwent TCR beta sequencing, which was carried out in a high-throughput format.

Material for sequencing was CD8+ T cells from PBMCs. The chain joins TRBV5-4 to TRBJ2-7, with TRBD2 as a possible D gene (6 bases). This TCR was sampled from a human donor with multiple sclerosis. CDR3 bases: TGTGCCAGCAGCTACCCCGGAGGGGATCACTACGAGCAGTACTTC. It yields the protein CASSYPGGDHYEQYF.